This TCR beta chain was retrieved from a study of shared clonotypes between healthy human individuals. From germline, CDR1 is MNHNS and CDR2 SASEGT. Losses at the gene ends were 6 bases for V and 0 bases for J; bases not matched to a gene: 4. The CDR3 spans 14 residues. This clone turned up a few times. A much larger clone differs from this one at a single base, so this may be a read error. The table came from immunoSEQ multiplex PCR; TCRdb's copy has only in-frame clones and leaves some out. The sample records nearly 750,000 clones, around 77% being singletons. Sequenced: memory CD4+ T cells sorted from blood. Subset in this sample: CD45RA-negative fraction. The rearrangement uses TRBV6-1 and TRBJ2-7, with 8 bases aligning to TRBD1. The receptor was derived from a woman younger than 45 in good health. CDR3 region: CASRVQGDSYEQYF. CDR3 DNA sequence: TGTGCCAGCAGGGTACAGGGGGACTCCTACGAGCAGTACTTC.